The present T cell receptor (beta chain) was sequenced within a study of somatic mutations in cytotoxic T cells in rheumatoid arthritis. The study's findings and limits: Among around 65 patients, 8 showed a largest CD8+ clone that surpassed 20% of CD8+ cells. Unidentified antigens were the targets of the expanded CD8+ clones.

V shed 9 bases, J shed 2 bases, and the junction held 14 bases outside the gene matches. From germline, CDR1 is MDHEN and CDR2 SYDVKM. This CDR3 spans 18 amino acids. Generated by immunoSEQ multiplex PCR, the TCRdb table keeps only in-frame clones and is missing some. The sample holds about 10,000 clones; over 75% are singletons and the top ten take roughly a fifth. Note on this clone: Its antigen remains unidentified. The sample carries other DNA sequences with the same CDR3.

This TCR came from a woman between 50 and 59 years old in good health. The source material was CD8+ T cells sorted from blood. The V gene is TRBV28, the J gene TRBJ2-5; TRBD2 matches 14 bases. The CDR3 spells CASSPGTSGRSGQETQYF. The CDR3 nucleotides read TGTGCCAGTAGTCCCGGGACTAGCGGGAGATCGGGGCAAGAGACCCAGTACTTC.